A single sample gave rise to the 18 T cell receptor beta chains below, sequenced in a study of early T cells in non-severe SARS-CoV-2 infection. TCRdb independently ran MiXCR on the 5' RACE reads; one entry per CDR3 protein. The sample yields roughly 93,000 distinct CDR3 sequences, roughly 14% seen once. Sequenced sample: whole blood. All receptors come from an adult who was a healthcare worker with PCR-confirmed SARS-CoV-2 infection or an uninfected control (not recorded which).

This chain links TRBV27 with TRBJ2-3; D assignment may be TRBD1 or TRBD2 (5 bases each). Trimming cost V 5 bases and J 1 base, with 19 bases left between them. CDR3 length equals 17 residues. The germline CDR1 and CDR2 sequences are MNHEY and SMNVEV (reference sequence). The CDR3 sequence: CASSLMGPLGGTDTQYF. CDR3 DNA: TGTGCCAGCAGTCTCATGGGACCCCTCGGGGGCACAGATACGCAGTATTTT.

This clonotype was recorded a few times. The V call is TRBV2, the J call TRBJ1-1, with D tentatively TRBD1 (5 bases). This CDR3 region has 13 residues. V was shortened by 4 bases and J by 1 base, with 7 bases between the two germline ends. Germline CDR1 and CDR2: SNHLY and FYNNEI. This CDR3 reads CASSGDRNTEAFF. Written as DNA, the CDR3 is TGTGCCAGCAGTGGCGACAGGAACACTGAAGCTTTCTTT.

The rearrangement uses TRBV5-1 and TRBJ2-1; 9 bases are shared with TRBD1. CDR1 and CDR2 from the germline V gene are SGHRS and YFSETQ. This CDR3 has 15 amino acids. Germline trimming cut 2 bases from V and 1 base from J; bases unmatched to any gene: 1. The CDR3: CASSLGTGSYNEQFF. For the CDR3, the DNA is TGCGCCAGCAGCTTAGGGACAGGGTCCTACAATGAGCAGTTCTTC.

This chain links TRBV5-5 with TRBJ1-5; D call uncertain. The V and J ends lost 2 bases and 2 bases respectively, with 11 bases between them. This CDR3 has 15 amino acids. Germline values: CDR1 SGHKS, CDR2 YYEKEE (reference sequence). Here the CDR3 reads CASSFIARGNQPQHF. The CDR3 nucleotides are TGTGCCAGCAGCTTCATCGCCCGTGGCAATCAGCCCCAGCATTTT.

This clonotype was picked up a small number of times. The rearrangement uses TRBV18 and TRBJ2-3; D is possibly TRBD2 (6 bases). The V gene lost 0 bases and the J gene lost 4 bases, with 14 bases spanning the gap. CDR1 KGHSH and CDR2 LQKENI come from the germline V gene. The length of the CDR3 is 16 residues. The DNA for the CDR3 is TGTGCCAGCTCACCACCCATTGCGGGGTGGGCAGATACGCAGTATTTT. Protein product: CASSPPIAGWADTQYF.

This clonotype was seen more than once but under ten times. The chain has TRBV20-1 and TRBJ2-1; 7 nucleotides agree with TRBD2. Trimming cost V 4 bases and J 2 bases; bases outside gene matches: 8. The CDR3 is 15 residues long. The V gene's germline CDR1 is DFQATT and CDR2 SNEGSKA (reference sequence). The CDR3 loop reads CSANRAGDAYNEQFF. The CDR3 region has the DNA TGCAGTGCTAATCGGGCGGGGGACGCCTACAATGAGCAGTTCTTC.

This clonotype was observed a handful of times. The CDR3 DNA is TGCGCCAGCAGCGGGACACCGAACACCGGGGAGCTGTTTTTT. It specifies CASSGTPNTGELFF. The chain joins TRBV4-1 to TRBJ2-2, with a possible D match to TRBD1 (6 bases). There are 14 residues in the CDR3. The germline V gene encodes CDR1 MGHRA and CDR2 YSYEKL. Trimming left V 5 bases short and J 0 bases short, with 7 bases between.

This clonotype came up a few times. The chain is built from TRBV11-2 and TRBJ2-2, with D possibly being TRBD1 or TRBD2 (6 bases each). CDR1 and CDR2 from the germline V gene are SGHAT and FQNNGV. V was shortened by 5 bases and J by 7 bases, with 20 bases between the two germline ends. CDR3 length: 16 residues. CDR3 region: CASSPLGGPSGGELFF. In DNA, the CDR3 is TGTGCCAGCAGCCCCTTAGGGGGGCCGAGCGGCGGGGAGCTGTTTTTT.

The gene calls are TRBV9 and TRBJ2-1; D perhaps matches TRBD1 (6 bases). This CDR3 comprises 13 residues. The germline gives CDR1 SGDLS, CDR2 YYNGEE. Between the trimmed V and J ends, which lost 4 bases and 12 bases, there was a span of 17 bases. This chain's CDR3 is CASSTKTGITQFF. In DNA, the CDR3 is TGTGCCAGCAGCACGAAAACAGGGATAACGCAGTTCTTC.

V and J are TRBV5-1 and TRBJ2-7; D gene unclear. V was pared by 1 base and J by 3 bases, with 8 bases between. The CDR3 spans 13 residues. Germline V gene data show CDR1 as SGHRS and CDR2 as YFSETQ. The CDR3: CASSLTGFYEQYV. The CDR3 region has the DNA TGCGCCAGCAGCTTGACGGGTTTCTACGAGCAGTACGTC.

This chain connects TRBV5-5 to TRBJ2-7; 9 bases line up with TRBD1. V was clipped by 3 bases and J by 2 bases; unmatched bases: 3. Germline values: CDR1 SGHKS, CDR2 YYEKEE (reference sequence). This CDR3 comprises 14 residues. CDR3 protein: CASSSDRGAYEQYV. The CDR3 coding sequence is TGTGCCAGCAGCTCGGACAGGGGCGCCTACGAGCAGTACGTC.

This clonotype has ten or more counts. No DNA is shown, since the ends of the CDR3 on it are uncertain; the CDR3 is the one TCRdb lists. V and J are TRBV11-2 and TRBJ2-1; TRBD1 reflects the table's D call only, with no check against the DNA. Germline assignment: CDR1 SGHAT and CDR2 FQNNGV. The CDR3 length equals 15 residues, ends included. The CDR3 loop is CASSSTLGVHNEQFF.

This clonotype was detected only a few times. The chain couples TRBV2 to TRBJ2-1; 7 bases map to TRBD1. Germline V gives CDR1 SNHLY, CDR2 FYNNEI. Trimming at V came to 3 bases and at J to 3 bases, leaving 2 bases not matched to a gene. This CDR3 is 14 amino acids long. CDR3 in amino acids: CASSDRQGYNEQFF. CDR3 bases: TGTGCCAGCAGTGACAGACAGGGCTACAATGAGCAGTTCTTC.

Only a few counts were recorded for this clonotype. The V and J genes are TRBV20-1 and TRBJ1-5; D unresolved. V was shortened by 3 bases and J by 0 bases, with 9 bases between the two germline ends. The germline CDR1 and CDR2 sequences are DFQATT and SNEGSKA (reference sequence). CDR3 size: 14 residues. CDR3 amino acids: CSASGDSSNQPQHF. The CDR3 DNA follows: TGCAGTGCTAGCGGGGATTCTAGCAATCAGCCCCAGCATTTT.

The chain links TRBV5-1 to TRBJ2-3; D uncertain. Germline V lookup: CDR1 SGHRS, CDR2 YFSETQ. The V end lost 0 bases, the J end lost 0 bases, and 5 bases lay between the germline ends. The CDR3 covers 14 residues. DNA for the CDR3: TGCGCCAGCAGCTTGGCTGAAAGCACAGATACGCAGTATTTT. Residues: CASSLAESTDTQYF. The variable domain in full, completed from reference TRBV5-1 and TRBJ2-3, reads KAGVTQTPRYLIKTRGQQVTLSCSPISGHRSVSWYQQTPGQGLQFLFEYFSETQRNKGNFPGRFSGRQFSNSRSEMNVSTLELGDSALYLCASSLAESTDTQYFGPGTRLTVL.

Only a few counts were recorded for this clonotype. The chain links TRBV6-6 to TRBJ1-1; D unresolved. This CDR3 comprises 14 residues. V was shortened by 5 bases and J by 0 bases, with 10 bases between the two germline ends. Germline lookup yields CDR1 MNHNY and CDR2 SVGAGI (reference sequence). The CDR3 nucleotides are TGTGCCAGCAGTCCGCCGGGGATGAACACTGAAGCTTTCTTT. Protein: CASSPPGMNTEAFF.

The J gene is TRBJ2-5, the V gene TRBV11-2; no clear D gene. Trimming removed 4 bases at V and 3 bases at J, with 15 bases between. This CDR3 is 15 amino acids long. The V gene's germline CDR1 is SGHAT and CDR2 FQNNGV. Here the CDR3 DNA reads TGTGCCAGCAGCTCCCAAATTGTGGTAAAAGAGACCCAGTACTTC. Translated, it gives CASSSQIVVKETQYF.

The V and J genes are TRBV29-1 and TRBJ2-3; D may correspond to TRBD1 or TRBD2 (6 bases each). The V end was cut by 6 bases, the J end by 5 bases, with 18 bases between. Looked up from germline, CDR1 is SQVTM and CDR2 is ANQGSEA. This CDR3 has 14 residues. The CDR3 DNA sequence: TGCAGCGTGGGACAACGGGGGCCGGGAGATACGCAGTATTTT. Its translation: CSVGQRGPGDTQYF.